The subject of this entry is one TCR beta chain. Its cognate antigen has yet to be identified. It has no much larger one-base neighbor in the sample; base qualities were not kept. Each collaborating institution followed its own protocols to collect whole blood in K2EDTA tubes. Collaborator samples were shipped for TCRbeta analysis as frozen whole blood, isolated PBMCs, or DNA extracted from either sample type. The CDR3 numbers 12 residues from cysteine through phenylalanine. Only CDR3 DNA is held: 36 bases, read in frame from base 1. Clipping removes 4 bases from V and 13 bases from J, with 7 as the unmatched junction base count. CDR1 and CDR2 are drawn from the germline V gene: SGHRS, YFSETQ. This record belongs to a study of blood T cell repertoires in COVID-19 (TCRdb year 2020). At the level of the whole study: Samples from collaborators originated in the United States, Italy and Spain and spanned both the acute and convalescent phases of COVID-19. Samples were obtained from the ongoing ImmuneRACE study (first 160 participants) and from approximately 1,200 subjects provided by 6 global collaborators. The material from the prospective study consisted of cDNA or gDNA derived from T cells, B-cell-depleted T cells, or PBMCs. Sample metadata almost always included a de-identified subject ID, COVID-19 status, age in years and sex. Where available, HLA class I and class II types were obtained from metadata supplied by the sample provider rather than from assay-based typing. The repertoires were made available in a free public database intended to serve as a resource for research on the immune response to SARS-CoV-2. Subjects who had been exposed to COVID-19, were actively infected with it, or had recovered from it provided the deeply sampled blood TCRbeta repertoires that made up the dataset. Beyond this particular receptor, the publication reports: The quantity of clinical and demographic metadata differed by source and by participant and was supplied without curation.

TCRbeta CDR3 regions were amplified from genomic DNA by means of the immunoSEQ Assay, a bias-controlled multiplex PCR. The source study handled its data this way. The number of nucleated cells in each sample was estimated by amplification of reference gene primers within the assay. To quantify the absolute abundance of each unique TCRbeta CDR3 rearrangement, sequence reads were collapsed and filtered. Productive Simpson clonality was computed per sample as the square root of Simpson's diversity index over productive rearrangements. This is the immuneACCESS table as TCRdb keeps it, with only in-frame sequences that have V and J called. A part of the clones is gone; compared with another copy, unresolved V genes explain less than half, and the rest is unexplained. D and trimming come from the DNA, and the V and J calls and clone size come from that table. The table for this sample lists about 72,000 clones; 65% to 90% of them were counted only once. Just over 6.5% of the sample comes from the top ten.

The sequenced material came from peripheral blood. This sequence originates from a man aged 55 to 70 with acute or convalescent COVID-19. The chain couples TRBV5-1 to TRBJ1-2, with 10 bases aligning to TRBD1. The nucleotide sequence is given as TGCGCCAGCAGCCTCGGGACAGGGGATATCACCTTC. Its product reads: CASSLGTGDITF. Extended through the reference TRBV5-1 and TRBJ1-2 proteins, this CDR3 yields the full variable domain: KAGVTQTPRYLIKTRGQQVTLSCSPISGHRSVSWYQQTPGQGLQFLFEYFSETQRNKGNFPGRFSGRQFSNSRSEMNVSTLELGDSALYLCASSLGTGDITFGSGTRLTVV.